Below, one T cell receptor (beta chain) is given with its context. The CDR3 consists of 15 residues. Trimming stripped 4 bases from V and 2 bases from J, with 15 bases between. Germline assignment: CDR1 SGHTA and CDR2 FQGNSA. Profiled with immunoSEQ multiplex PCR; TCRdb holds only in-frame clones, not every one. The sample carries more than 20,000 clones, over 80% recorded once. The sample originates from a study of untreated major depressive disorder. All participants were of European descent. Typically 90% to 95% of enriched cells were CD4+. The source is a young man in good health. What was sequenced was CD4+ T cells from PBMCs. J is TRBJ2-7 and V is TRBV7-2; D could derive from TRBD1 or TRBD2 (5 bases each). CDR3 sequence reads: CASSSNRDVAYEQYF. Here the CDR3 DNA reads TGTGCCAGCAGCTCGAACCGGGACGTAGCCTACGAGCAGTACTTC.